A selection of T cell receptor beta chains follows, all from one sample in a study of T cell repertoires in cytomegalovirus infection. TCRdb reprocessed the reads via MiXCR and lists one record per CDR3 protein. The sample records a few hundred thousand distinct CDR3 sequences, over 20% being singletons. The sequencing input was CD8+ T cells from PBMCs. The receptors originated from a human donor in good health (CMV status not recorded). Some clones in this sample may be carry-over from other donors' samples. Each CDR3 is given with its conserved first and last residue. The D gene is left open where the match is weak. Only some rows state a clone size, as once, few, many or a class for expanded clones.

J | D | V | size | DNA | CDR3
TRBJ1-1 | TRBD1 | TRBV7-2 | many | TGTGCCACTAGAAGGACAGGGGGCGCGAGAACTGAAGCTTTCTTT | CATRRTGGARTEAFF
TRBJ2-1 | TRBD2 | TRBV10-3 | . | TGTGCCTCCGCGGGAAGCGGGGGGGCGGATGAGCAGTTCTTC | CASAGSGGADEQFF
TRBJ2-5 | TRBD2 | TRBV2 | . | TGTGCCAGCAGTGAGAGCGGGGGTACTGGAGAGACCCAGTACTTC | CASSESGGTGETQYF
TRBJ2-2 | . | TRBV5-6 | few | TGTGCCAGCAGCTTGGCCGCGGCGGCGAACACCGGGGAGCTGTTTTTT | CASSLAAAANTGELFF
TRBJ2-7 | TRBD1 | TRBV6-2/TRBV6-3 | many | TGTGCCAGCAGCCTGCACAGGGGGCGAAGCTCCTACGAGCAGTACTTC | CASSLHRGRSSYEQYF
TRBJ2-1 | TRBD1 | TRBV12-3/TRBV12-4 | few | TGTGCCAGCACCCCCCGGGACAGTATTTATGATGAGCAGTTCTTC | CASTPRDSIYDEQFF
TRBJ2-3 | . | TRBV5-6 | . | TGTGCCAGCAGCTCATCAGGGCACGGGGCTGATACGCAGTATTTT | CASSSSGHGADTQYF
TRBJ2-3 | . | TRBV28 | few | TGTGCCAGCAATCTCGAGGCAGATACGCAGTATTTT | CASNLEADTQYF
TRBJ1-1 | TRBD1 | TRBV6-1 | . | TGTGCCAGCAGGCAGGGGGTCTTCGTTGCGAACACTGAAGCTTTCTTT | CASRQGVFVANTEAFF
TRBJ1-2 | TRBD1 | TRBV28 | few | TGTGCCAGCAGTTCAACAGGGGTTTATGGCTACACCTTC | CASSSTGVYGYTF
TRBJ2-5 | TRBD1 | TRBV7-8 | few | TGTGCCAGCAGCTTAGAGACAGGGAACCAAGAGACCCAGTACTTC | CASSLETGNQETQYF
TRBJ1-2 | . | TRBV29-1 | . | TGCAGCGTTGTTTTTGGATCTAACTATGGCTACACCTTC | CSVVFGSNYGYTF
TRBJ1-2 | . | TRBV27 | . | TGTGCCAGCAGTTTAGAATCGGGGGCAGCGGATGGCTACACCTTC | CASSLESGAADGYTF
TRBJ2-1 | TRBD1 | TRBV25-1 | few | TGTGCCAGCGACGGGACAGCCGAGCAGTTCTTC | CASDGTAEQFF
TRBJ2-2 | . | TRBV7-9 | many | TGTGCCAGCAGCCTATTGACTCGGGGGAACACCGGGGAGCTGTTTTTT | CASSLLTRGNTGELFF
TRBJ2-7 | TRBD1 | TRBV7-9 | few | TGTGCCAGCAGCCCCTACCAGGACAGGGGATCCGAGCAGTACTTC | CASSPYQDRGSEQYF
TRBJ1-6 | . | TRBV19 | many | TGTGCCAGTAGTATGCTTCAGGACTCCTATAATTCACCCCTCCACTTT | CASSMLQDSYNSPLHF
TRBJ2-2 | . | TRBV12-3/TRBV12-4 | many | TGTGCCAGCAGTTCTTACCCGGACAGCCGTACGAACACCGGGGAGCTGTTTTTT | CASSSYPDSRTNTGELFF
TRBJ1-1 | . | TRBV20-1 | few | TGCAGTGCTAGACGGTGGGGTACGAACACTGAAGCTTTCTTT | CSARRWGTNTEAFF
TRBJ2-7 | . | TRBV6-2/TRBV6-3 | . | TGTGCCAGCCAGCGTAGGAGAGGATACGAGCAGTACTTC | CASQRRRGYEQYF
TRBJ2-3 | TRBD2 | TRBV20-1 | few | TGCAGTGCTAGAGGTTGGACTAGCGGGGGGGCTACAGATACGCAGTATTTT | CSARGWTSGGATDTQYF
TRBJ1-1 | . | TRBV28 | few | TGTGCCAGCAACGTGAACACTGAAGCTTTCTTT | CASNVNTEAFF
TRBJ2-2 | . | TRBV27 | . | TGTGCCAGCGGTGGCAGGCCGAACACCGGGGAGCTGTTTTTT | CASGGRPNTGELFF
TRBJ1-6 | . | TRBV27 | . | TGTGCCAGCAGTTACGTGGGGGGGAGTAATTCACCCCTCCACTTT | CASSYVGGSNSPLHF
TRBJ2-6 | . | TRBV29-1 | . | TGCAGCGTTGAGGTCGATGGGGCCAACGTCCTGACTTTC | CSVEVDGANVLTF
TRBJ1-1 | . | TRBV20-1 | . | TGCAGTGCTACTTATTCAGGGACCCTGAACACTGAAGCTTTCTTT | CSATYSGTLNTEAFF
TRBJ2-3 | TRBD2 | TRBV7-6 | many | TGTGCCAGCAGCTTAGCGAGTAGCGGGGGCACAGATACGCAGTATTTT | CASSLASSGGTDTQYF
TRBJ2-2 | . | TRBV27 | many | TGTGCCAGCAGTTCCTCCTACGGGGCTAACACCGGGGAGCTGTTTTTT | CASSSSYGANTGELFF
TRBJ2-1 | . | TRBV28 | few | TGTGCCAGCAGCTTACCCCTTTGGCGGGGTTCCTACAATGAGCAGTTCTTC | CASSLPLWRGSYNEQFF
TRBJ2-7 | . | TRBV19 | few | TGTGCCAGTACCCTAACAGGGTTCGACGAGCAGTACTTC | CASTLTGFDEQYF
TRBJ2-2 | . | TRBV12-3/TRBV12-4 | . | TGTGCCAGCAGTTCGAGGATTATGAACACCGGGGAGCTGTTTTTT | CASSSRIMNTGELFF